This T cell receptor beta chain was recorded in a study of PD-L1 blockade in urothelial cancer. Clones were sequenced by immunoSEQ multiplex PCR, and TCRdb holds only the in-frame ones, with some missing. The repertoire holds about 84,000 clones, with about 80% as singletons. This clone was picked up a small number of times. The CDR3 has 12 amino acids. CDR1 is MNHEY and CDR2 is SVGAGI in the germline V gene. V gave up 8 bases and J gave up 3 bases, with 11 bases separating them. The chain recombines TRBV6-5 with TRBJ2-7; D remains unclear. This clonotype was sampled from a man aged 65 to 85 with urothelial cancer. The sequencing used PBMCs, collected around atezolizumab (anti-PD-L1) treatment. CDR3 loop: CASSVVSYEQYF. Written as DNA, the CDR3 is TGTGCCAGCTCAGTGGTCAGCTACGAGCAGTACTTC.